This entry describes one T cell receptor (beta chain). This clonotype has more than one count but fewer than ten. Its antigen remains unidentified. Base qualities are not at hand, and no much larger clone is one base apart. The sample comes from a study of human T cells and chemical hapten exposure (dated by TCRdb to about 2021). Background on the whole study: For sensitization, 2% DPC in acetone was applied to a 2 cm by 2 cm area of upper inner arm skin. About 28 alopecia patients gave blood for TCR sequencing at one to four time points (pre-sensitization, 2, 6 and 24 weeks). Most of the patients in the cohort were female, and the cohort covered alopecia areata with under or over 50% scalp involvement, alopecia totalis and alopecia universalis. Weekly therapeutic DPC doses were additionally applied to the scalp of patients throughout the roughly 23-week study period. In alopecia patients, the study followed how the peripheral blood TCR repertoire changed in vivo over primary and secondary sensitization to diphenylcyclopropenone (DPC), a hapten. Blood samples were taken from patients before sensitization (week 0) and at 2, 6 and about 24 weeks after DPC sensitization. Patch testing was performed on the upper back with Finn chambers containing 0.01% DPC, and the patch tests were scored after 6 days according to International Contact Dermatitis Research Group standards. Libraries were pooled for sequencing, and per-sample TCR yields varied mainly because of small differences in library volumes within the pool.

The time point label here, explained by the study, means: patch test 2, 6 weeks after DPC sensitization. The sample's treatment or condition label is to be understood as: therapeutic diphenylcyclopropenone sensitization with weekly scalp DPC. At every patch-test visit, the blood draw took place before the patch test was put on. To be eligible, patients had to be aged 18 to 70, diagnosed with alopecia and judged suitable for DPC therapy, while pregnant patients were excluded. Unfractionated whole blood was collected in Tempus Blood RNA tubes, and total RNA was extracted from that blood. Measured from the cysteine to the phenylalanine, the CDR3 is 15 residues long. Here the CDR3 DNA is all that survives: 45 bases in frame from base 1. As encoded in the germline V gene, CDR1 is SGHRS while CDR2 is YFSETQ. V and J lose 0 bases and 0 bases, and a span of 6 bases separates them. Library construction relied on RACE. Sequencer: NextSeq 500. During library preparation, unique molecular identifiers were attached to individual cDNA molecules so that TCRs could be counted quantitatively and reproducibly. For every blood RNA sample, sequencing covered both the TCR alpha and TCR beta chains. The authors processed their data as follows. The median number of TCRs per sample was 95,638, ranging from roughly 20,000 to 700,000. The Decombinator software suite was used to annotate the V, J and CDR3 of the TCR reads. To make PS versus PT1 abundance plots, every sample was subsampled to the same number of TCRs (28,000). TCRs were defined as expanded if absent before sensitization and observed at least eight times at the 2-week time point. TCRdb trimmed the raw reads at Q25, called clones with MiXCR and kept productive beta chains. CDR3 protein duplicates are merged, each entry listing the most common genes and DNA. The V and J calls reflect TCRdb's pipeline rather than the authors' work. Within this sample are around 75,000 distinct CDR3 sequences, with about a tenth of them counted one time only. Clones ranked in the top ten supply 6.5% to 8.5% of the sample.

What the authors observed across the whole study: Patch test score was positively correlated with the number of PT1 expanded TCRs, with significance at thresholds 8, 16 and 32 but not at 4. Significantly more large CDR3 similarity clusters were formed by expanded TCRs than by pre-sensitization or healthy control sets, consistent with antigen-driven responses. All patients had alopecia, a presumed autoimmune disease, so their immune response might differ from that of healthy individuals. No change with DPC sensitization was found in the number of TCRs above 1 in 1000 frequency, and no evidence of global repertoire structure alterations was found. After repeated subsampling, the strength of the expansion versus patch-test correlation and the threshold at which it became significant changed.

The origin of this receptor is a woman between 50 and 59 years old with alopecia areata. Some clones in this sample may be carry-over from other donors' samples. The receptor chain draws on TRBV5-1 and TRBJ1-4, with the D gene call left open. The sequenced sample was whole blood, obtained in connection with sensitization to the hapten diphenylcyclopropenone (DPC). CDR3 region: CASSLVGATNEKLFF. The bases read TGCGCCAGCAGCTTGGTTGGAGCAACTAATGAAAAACTGTTTTTT.